This T cell receptor beta chain was obtained from a study of blood T cell repertoires in COVID-19 (dated by TCRdb to the early 2020s). Some background on the complete study: Collaborator samples came from the United States, Italy and Spain and covered acute and convalescent phases of COVID-19. The material from the prospective study consisted of cDNA or gDNA derived from T cells, B-cell-depleted T cells, or PBMCs. Deeply sampled blood TCRbeta repertoires from subjects exposed to, actively infected with, or recovered from COVID-19 were included in the dataset. The repertoires were released in a freely available public database intended as a resource for research on the immune response to SARS-CoV-2. The samples were drawn from two sources: the first 160 participants of the ongoing ImmuneRACE study, and about 1,300 subjects contributed by 6 global collaborators. A de-identified subject ID, COVID-19 status, age in years and sex were almost always included in the sample metadata. Where available, HLA class I and class II types were obtained from metadata supplied by the sample provider rather than from assay-based typing.

With respect to this clone: No cognate antigen has been identified for it. No qualities accompany the bases; no much larger clone lies one base away.

TCRbeta CDR3 regions were amplified from genomic DNA using the immunoSEQ Assay, a bias-controlled multiplex PCR. The paper's data handling went like this. Nucleated cell counts per sample were estimated from amplification of reference gene primers within the assay. To quantify the absolute abundance of each unique TCRbeta CDR3 rearrangement, sequence reads were collapsed and filtered. Productive Simpson clonality was computed per sample as the square root of Simpson's diversity index over productive rearrangements. Sourced from immuneACCESS, this table was stored by TCRdb with only in-frame sequences that have V and J called. A share of the clones is absent; for the studies checked, an unresolved V gene accounts for under half, and the remainder has no known explanation. V, J and clone size reflect that table, while D and trimming were determined from the DNA. For this sample the table gives about 22,000 clones, of which approximately 88% were detected only once. The top ten clonotypes cover over 20% of the sample.

Whole blood was collected in K2EDTA tubes by collaborating institutions according to the institutions' own protocols. For TCRbeta analysis, collaborators shipped samples in one of three forms: frozen whole blood, isolated PBMCs, or DNA extracted from either of those sample types. What the research found in general, with its limitations: The quantity of clinical and demographic metadata differed by source and by participant and was supplied without curation.

From cysteine to phenylalanine, the CDR3 is 12 amino acids long. Only the CDR3 part of the read is kept: 36 bases, read in frame from the first base. For CDR1 and CDR2, the germline V gene lists SQVTM and ANQGSEA. Trimmed from V: 7 bases; trimmed from J: 8 bases; junction bases lacking a gene match: 3. Recombination joined TRBV29-1 with TRBJ1-4; 11 of the junction bases match TRBD1. This receptor was identified in a man older than 75 with active or convalescent COVID-19. Sequenced material: peripheral blood. The CDR3 region reads CSAGTGGEKLFF. In nucleotides, the sequence is TGCAGCGCCGGGACAGGGGGAGAAAAACTGTTTTTT.